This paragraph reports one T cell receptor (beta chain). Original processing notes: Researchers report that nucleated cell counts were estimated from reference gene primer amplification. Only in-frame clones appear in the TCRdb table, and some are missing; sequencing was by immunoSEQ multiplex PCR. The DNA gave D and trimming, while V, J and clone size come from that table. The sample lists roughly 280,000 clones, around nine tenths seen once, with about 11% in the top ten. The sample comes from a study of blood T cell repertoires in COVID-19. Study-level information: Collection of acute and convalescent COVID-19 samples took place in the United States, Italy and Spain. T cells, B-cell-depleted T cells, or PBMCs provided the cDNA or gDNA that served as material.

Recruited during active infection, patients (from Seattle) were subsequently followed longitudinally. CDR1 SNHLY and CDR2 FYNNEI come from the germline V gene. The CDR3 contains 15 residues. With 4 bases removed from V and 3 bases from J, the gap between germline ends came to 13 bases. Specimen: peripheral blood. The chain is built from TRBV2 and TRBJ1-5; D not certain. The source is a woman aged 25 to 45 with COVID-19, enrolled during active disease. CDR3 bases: TGTGCCAGCAGTGTTGGAGCCAACAACAATCAGCCCCAGCATTTT. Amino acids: CASSVGANNNQPQHF.